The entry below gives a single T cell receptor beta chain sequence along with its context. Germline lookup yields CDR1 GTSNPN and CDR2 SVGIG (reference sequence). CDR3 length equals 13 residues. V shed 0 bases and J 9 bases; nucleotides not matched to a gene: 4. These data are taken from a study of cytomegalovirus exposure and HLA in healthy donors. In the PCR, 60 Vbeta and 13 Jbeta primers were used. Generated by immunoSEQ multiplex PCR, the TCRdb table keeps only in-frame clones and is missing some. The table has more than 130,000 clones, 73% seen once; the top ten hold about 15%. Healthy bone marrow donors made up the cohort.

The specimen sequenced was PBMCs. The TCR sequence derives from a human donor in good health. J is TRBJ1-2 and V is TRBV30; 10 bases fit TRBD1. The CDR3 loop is CAWSVRTGGRYTF. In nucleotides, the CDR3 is TGTGCCTGGAGTGTACGGACAGGGGGACGCTACACCTTC.